The rows below give T cell receptor beta chains drawn from one sample of a study of T cell repertoires in cytomegalovirus infection. Their antigens remain unidentified. TCRdb itself ran the reads through MiXCR, one entry per CDR3 protein. The data show hundreds of thousands of distinct CDR3 sequences, with under 45% seen just once and about 39% held by the top ten. The sequences come from cultured PBMCs, collected from culture after CMV antigen stimulation. These receptor sequences come from a human donor in good health (CMV status not recorded). Some clones in this sample may be carry-over from other donors' samples. Both conserved end residues are part of each CDR3. Each record gives: J gene, V gene, D gene, clone size, CDR3 DNA, CDR3 protein. D genes are given only for firm matches. Size values are once, few and many counts, or a class for expanded clones, and some rows have none.

TRBJ2-6	TRBV12-3/TRBV12-4	TRBD1	few	TGTGCCAGCAGTTTAGTGGGGACAGGGGGCGCGGGCGGGGCCAACGTCCTGACTTTC	CASSLVGTGGAGGANVLTF
TRBJ1-2	TRBV27	.	.	TGTGCCAGCAGTTTATCTTGGAGCCAGAGCTTGAACTATGGCTACACCTTC	CASSLSWSQSLNYGYTF
TRBJ1-1	TRBV11-1	.	.	TGTGCCAGCAGCCCCAAGGGGCGAGGGTCCGGGTCTGAAGCTTTCTTT	CASSPKGRGSGSEAFF
TRBJ2-3	TRBV28	TRBD1	.	TGTGCCAGCAGTTTATACCAGGGGGCGCAGACGCAGTATTTT	CASSLYQGAQTQYF
TRBJ1-1	TRBV7-2	.	few	TGTGCCAGCAGTTTTACAGGGATGAACACTGAAGCTTTCTTT	CASSFTGMNTEAFF
TRBJ2-1	TRBV11-1	.	.	TGTGCCAGCGGACCGCGGGACAGACCCTACAATGAGCAGTTCTTC	CASGPRDRPYNEQFF
TRBJ2-3	TRBV27	TRBD2	.	TGTGCCAGCAGTTTCGGCCTAGCGGGATTTGCAGATACGCAGTATTTT	CASSFGLAGFADTQYF
TRBJ2-1	TRBV7-2	.	.	TGTGCCAGCAGCTTAGTGTTCGGCGGGGATTCCTACAATGAGCAGTTCTTC	CASSLVFGGDSYNEQFF
TRBJ2-1	TRBV7-9	TRBD2	.	TGTGCCAGCAGCTTTTTCAGGACTAGTAGGTACAATGAGCAGTTCTTC	CASSFFRTSRYNEQFF
TRBJ2-5	TRBV4-1	TRBD2	.	TGTGCCAGCAGCCAAGCTCGGGCTAGCGGGAGGAGGGGTGAGACCCAGTACTTC	CASSQARASGRRGETQYF
TRBJ2-5	TRBV7-2	TRBD2	few	TGTGCCAGCAGCCCCAGCGGGAGGGTCGGTACGCCCCAGTACTTC	CASSPSGRVGTPQYF
TRBJ2-6	TRBV12-3/TRBV12-4	TRBD1	few	TGTGCCAGCAGCACGGGACAGTCAACCTCTGGGGCCAACGTCCTGACTTTC	CASSTGQSTSGANVLTF
TRBJ2-7	TRBV7-2	.	.	TGTGCCAGCAACCTTGGTCGGCTGCTTGACGAGCAGTACTTC	CASNLGRLLDEQYF
TRBJ2-3	TRBV27	.	.	TGTGCCAGCAGTATCTCGACATCGGGTCTGGATACGCAGTATTTT	CASSISTSGLDTQYF
TRBJ1-5	TRBV7-2	TRBD1	few	TGTGCCAGCAGCTCATGGACAGGGATCGAAGCTAATCAGCCCCAGCATTTT	CASSSWTGIEANQPQHF
TRBJ2-2	TRBV12-3/TRBV12-4	TRBD1	.	TGTGCTACCAAACCAGGACAGGGGAGCGGGGAGCTGTTTTTT	CATKPGQGSGELFF
TRBJ1-2	TRBV19	.	.	TGTGCCAGTACCCCCCTGGCGGAATATGGCTACACCTTC	CASTPLAEYGYTF
TRBJ2-7	TRBV4-3	TRBD1	.	TGCGCCAGCAGCCAACCGGGACAGGGGGGTGGCGAGCAGTACTTC	CASSQPGQGGGEQYF
TRBJ2-7	TRBV12-3/TRBV12-4	TRBD1	.	TGTGCCAGCTCCACGCGGACAGGGGGCGAGGGCTACGAGCAGTACTTC	CASSTRTGGEGYEQYF
TRBJ2-7	TRBV7-2	TRBD1	.	TGTGCCAGCAGCTTAAAGACAGGGGCCTACGAGCAGTACTTC	CASSLKTGAYEQYF
TRBJ1-5	TRBV6-1	TRBD1	.	TGTGCCAGCCGGGACAGGGATAATCAGCCCCAGCATTTT	CASRDRDNQPQHF
TRBJ1-5	TRBV4-3	TRBD1	once	TGCGCCAGCAGCCAAGATCCAGGGACAGGGCTTCAGCCCCAGCATTTT	CASSQDPGTGLQPQHF
TRBJ1-4	TRBV20-1	.	.	TGCAGTGCTAGACGGGGCACTAATGAAAAACTGTTTTTT	CSARRGTNEKLFF
TRBJ1-1	TRBV7-9	TRBD1	.	TGTGCCAGCAGCTTAGGAGGACAGGGCACTGAAGCTTTCTTT	CASSLGGQGTEAFF
TRBJ2-1	TRBV19	.	few	TGTGCCAGTAGTATAGATCGGGGAGAACTCAATGAGCAGTTCTTC	CASSIDRGELNEQFF
TRBJ2-3	TRBV5-1	.	.	TGCGCCAGCAGCCTTATTCCAGGGGAAACGCAGTATTTT	CASSLIPGETQYF
TRBJ2-7	TRBV6-1	.	.	TGTGCCACCCGAGACGGCTACGAGCAGTACTTC	CATRDGYEQYF
TRBJ1-1	TRBV7-6	.	few	TGTGCCAGCAGCTTAGTCCCGGGAGATGAAGCTTTCTTT	CASSLVPGDEAFF
TRBJ2-7	TRBV7-8	TRBD2	few	TGTGCCAGCAGCTTAGAAGGGACTAGCGGTATTTACGAGCAGTACTTC	CASSLEGTSGIYEQYF
TRBJ2-7	TRBV28	.	few	TGTGCCAGCAGACCCTCCGGGACCCGGGGGACCTACGAGCAGTACTTC	CASRPSGTRGTYEQYF
TRBJ2-7	TRBV2	TRBD2	.	TGTGCCAGCAGGGGGGGGAGGGCCCGCGTGAGCTACGAGCAGTACTTC	CASRGGRARVSYEQYF
TRBJ1-5	TRBV20-1	.	.	TGCAGTGCCGCGGGATTACTCCGACATCCCGGACGATATCAGCCCCAGCATTTT	CSAAGLLRHPGRYQPQHF
TRBJ1-2	TRBV6-2/TRBV6-3	TRBD1	many	TGTGCCAGCAGCTTGGGACAGGGAAACGGCTACACCTTC	CASSLGQGNGYTF
TRBJ1-2	TRBV6-8	TRBD1	.	TGTGCCAGCAGTTACGACAGGGGCTATGGCTACACCTTC	CASSYDRGYGYTF
TRBJ2-3	TRBV7-2	.	.	TGTGCCAGCAGCCCCGGGACTCTCACAGATACGCAGTATTTT	CASSPGTLTDTQYF
TRBJ1-2	TRBV19	.	.	TGTGCCAGTTCCCCCTCAGGTCTGACCAACTATGGCTACACCTTC	CASSPSGLTNYGYTF
TRBJ1-5	TRBV6-1	.	once	TGTGCCAGCAGTGATCGACAGCGGGTGTGGCCCCAGCATTTT	CASSDRQRVWPQHF
TRBJ2-5	TRBV20-1	.	few	TGCAGTGCTTCCGCTGTCCCCCTCCAAGAGACCCAGTACTTC	CSASAVPLQETQYF
TRBJ2-7	TRBV6-1	TRBD1	few	TGTGCCAGCAGCCTACCGTGGGACAGATACGAGCAGTACTTC	CASSLPWDRYEQYF
TRBJ1-5	TRBV6-1	.	.	TGTGCCAGCAGTGAAGCTACCGGGGGGGGGGCTAGCAATCAGCCCCAGCATTTT	CASSEATGGGASNQPQHF
TRBJ2-7	TRBV11-2	TRBD2	.	TGTGCCAGCACCCTGATGGGGGGGTCGAGCGAGCAGTACTTC	CASTLMGGSSEQYF
TRBJ2-1	TRBV6-5	.	few	TGTGCCAGCAGACCTTCTCTCAGGGGCGATGAGCAGTTCTTC	CASRPSLRGDEQFF
TRBJ1-5	TRBV6-8	.	.	TGTGCCAGCAGAGCCGGGTCGAATCAGCCCCAGCATTTT	CASRAGSNQPQHF
TRBJ2-1	TRBV19	.	few	TGTGCCAGCCGACAGAGCTCCTACAATGAGCAGTTCTTC	CASRQSSYNEQFF
TRBJ2-3	TRBV7-2	.	few	TGTGCCAGCACCTCCGCCGTAGATACGCAGTATTTT	CASTSAVDTQYF
TRBJ1-4	TRBV7-2	TRBD1	few	TGTGCCAGCAGCTTCAACGGACAGGGGAATGAAAAACTGTTTTTT	CASSFNGQGNEKLFF
TRBJ1-1	TRBV4-1	.	.	TGCGCCAGCAGCCAAAGAGGAAGCTCGAGGGGTAACACTGAAGCTTTCTTT	CASSQRGSSRGNTEAFF
TRBJ1-2	TRBV5-4	.	.	TGTGCCAGCAGCTTTGCCCCGACAGAAGGAGGCTACACCTTC	CASSFAPTEGGYTF
TRBJ2-7	TRBV6-6	TRBD1	.	TGTGCCAGCAAAAATAGGGGGACAGGTTCCTACGAGCAGTACTTC	CASKNRGTGSYEQYF
TRBJ2-1	TRBV6-5	TRBD2	few	TGTGCCAGCAGTTACCACGATCTAGCGGGAGGGTTTTATAGGGTCTTC	CASSYHDLAGGFYRVF
TRBJ1-6	TRBV12-5	.	once	TGTGCTAGTGGTTTGAGGGCAGGGGCCTATAATTCACCCCTCCACTTT	CASGLRAGAYNSPLHF
TRBJ2-3	TRBV6-1	TRBD2	once	TGTGCCAGCAGTGAAGGGCCGACTAGCGGGAGTCGGGCAGATACGCAGTATTTT	CASSEGPTSGSRADTQYF
TRBJ2-1	TRBV11-2	TRBD2	.	TGTGCCAGCAGCTTAGCTAGCGGGCAATCCTACAATGAGCAGTTCTTC	CASSLASGQSYNEQFF
TRBJ2-1	TRBV7-2	.	.	TGTGCCAGCAGCTTACAACAGGGAATTTATGAGCAGTTCTTC	CASSLQQGIYEQFF
TRBJ2-1	TRBV7-2	TRBD2	few	TGTGCCAGCATCCGGACTAGGCCTTCCAATGAGCAGTTCTTC	CASIRTRPSNEQFF
TRBJ2-4	TRBV12-3/TRBV12-4	.	.	TGTGCCAGCAGCCGTATGGAAATCCGGGCCCCCAAATTC	CASSRMEIRAPKF
TRBJ2-7	TRBV7-2	.	.	TGTGCCAGCAGTTTGTGGGCTTCCTACGAGCAGTACTTC	CASSLWASYEQYF
TRBJ2-2	TRBV3-1	.	.	TGTGCCAGCAGCCAAGCCGGGAACACCGGGGAGCTGTTTTTT	CASSQAGNTGELFF
TRBJ2-1	TRBV7-9	TRBD2	few	TGTGCCAGCACCTTGGGACTAGGCTTCAATGAGCAGTTCTTC	CASTLGLGFNEQFF
TRBJ2-7	TRBV12-3/TRBV12-4	TRBD2	.	TGTGCCAGCAGTTTTTGGCTAGCGGGAGTACTAGGAGAGCAGTACTTC	CASSFWLAGVLGEQYF